A selection of T cell receptor beta chains follows, all from one sample in a study of blood T cell repertoires in COVID-19. Sequenced by immunoSEQ multiplex PCR; TCRdb stores in-frame clones only, minus some. The data show over 70,000 clones, 80% to 90% seen once. Sequenced: peripheral blood. These TCRs come from a man aged 55 to 70 with COVID-19, enrolled during active disease. The CDR3 runs from the conserved cysteine through the conserved F or W. Each record gives: clone size, D gene, J gene, V gene, CDR3 DNA, CDR3 protein. The D gene is left open where the match is weak. Rows may omit the clone size; those that give it use once, few, many or a size class.

>-|-|TRBJ1-6|TRBV12-3/TRBV12-4
TGTGCCAGCTCCCTTTCGGGTTCACCCCTCCACTTT
CASSLSGSPLHF
>-|-|TRBJ2-3|TRBV5-1
TGCGCCAGCAGCGCCGGAGGGCGGGGCACAGATACGCAGTATTTT
CASSAGGRGTDTQYF
>-|-|TRBJ1-2|TRBV6-1
TGTGCCAGCAGTGAAGCGGGAGACTACTATGGCTACACCTTC
CASSEAGDYYGYTF
>-|-|TRBJ1-1|TRBV28
TGTGCCAGCAGTCGAATTAGAGAGAACACTGAAGCTTTCTTT
CASSRIRENTEAFF
>-|-|TRBJ1-5|TRBV7-9
TGTGCCAGCAGCCAAGAGACAGTATATAGCAATCAGCCCCAGCATTTT
CASSQETVYSNQPQHF
>once|-|TRBJ1-5|TRBV5-1
TGCGCCAGCAGCCCACCAGACAGGTCCGATCAGCCCCAGCATTTT
CASSPPDRSDQPQHF
>-|-|TRBJ2-2|TRBV7-3
TGTGCCAGCAGCAAAGGACAGCCGAACACCGGGGAGCTGTTTTTT
CASSKGQPNTGELFF
>-|TRBD1|TRBJ1-1|TRBV5-1
TGCGCCAGCAGCTTTGCCGGGACAGGGGGCACTGAAGCTTTCTTT
CASSFAGTGGTEAFF
>-|-|TRBJ1-1|TRBV11-2
TGTGCCAGCAGCCCACAGTTGAACACTGAAGCTTTCTTT
CASSPQLNTEAFF
>-|TRBD1|TRBJ2-2|TRBV5-1
TGCGCCAGCAGCTCCGGGACAGCGGACACCGGGGAGCTGTTTTTT
CASSSGTADTGELFF
>-|-|TRBJ2-1|TRBV19
TGTGCCAGTAGTATGGAGGATAACTACAATGAGCAGTTCTTC
CASSMEDNYNEQFF
>-|TRBD2|TRBJ2-1|TRBV3-1/TRBV3-2
TGTGCCAGCAGCCAAACCTACGGACTAGCCAATGAGCAGTTCTTC
CASSQTYGLANEQFF
>-|-|TRBJ1-2|TRBV6-1
TGTGCCAGCAGTGAAGGGTCCGCAGTGGACTATGGCTACACCTTC
CASSEGSAVDYGYTF
>-|-|TRBJ2-1|TRBV2
TGTGCCAGCAGTCCTTTTCGGGAGAGGGATGAGCAGTTCTTC
CASSPFRERDEQFF
>many|TRBD2|TRBJ2-1|TRBV24-1
TGTGCCACCAGAGGGGCTAGCGGCTCCTACAATGAGCAGTTCTTC
CATRGASGSYNEQFF
>-|TRBD1|TRBJ2-7|TRBV28
TGTGCCAGCTTGACAGGGGAAGGCTACGAGCAGTACTTC
CASLTGEGYEQYF
>-|-|TRBJ2-7|TRBV28
TGTGCCAGCAGTTTGTTAGGGACACCCAATCAACCTTACGAGCAGTACTTC
CASSLLGTPNQPYEQYF